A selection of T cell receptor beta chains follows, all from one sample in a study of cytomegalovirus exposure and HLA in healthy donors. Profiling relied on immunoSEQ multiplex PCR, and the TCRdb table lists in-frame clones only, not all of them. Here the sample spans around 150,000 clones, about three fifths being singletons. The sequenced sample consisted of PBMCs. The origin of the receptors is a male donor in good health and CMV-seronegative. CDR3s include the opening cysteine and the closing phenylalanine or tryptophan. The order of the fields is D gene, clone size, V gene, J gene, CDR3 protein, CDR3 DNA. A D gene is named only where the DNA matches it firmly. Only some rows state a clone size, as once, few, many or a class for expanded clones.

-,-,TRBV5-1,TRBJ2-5,CASSLGSLWGVETQYF,TGCGCCAGCAGCTTGGGCTCTTTATGGGGGGTGGAGACCCAGTACTTC
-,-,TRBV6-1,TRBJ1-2,CASREEGGVYGYTF,TGTGCCAGCAGGGAGGAAGGTGGGGTCTATGGCTACACCTTC
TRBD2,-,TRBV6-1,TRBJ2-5,CASSDPSGGLQETQYF,TGTGCCAGCAGTGATCCCTCGGGAGGCCTTCAAGAGACCCAGTACTTC
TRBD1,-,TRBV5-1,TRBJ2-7,CASSLATMGQGSEQYF,TGCGCCAGCAGCTTGGCCACTATGGGACAGGGATCCGAGCAGTACTTC
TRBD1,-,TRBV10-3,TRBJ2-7,CAIRPGQGGDEQYF,TGTGCCATCAGGCCGGGACAGGGGGGGGACGAGCAGTACTTC
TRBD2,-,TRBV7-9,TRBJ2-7,CASSYPGGSGGTYEQYF,TGTGCCAGCAGTTACCCCGGGGGTAGCGGGGGGACCTACGAGCAGTACTTC
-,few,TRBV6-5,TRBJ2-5,CASSYSRQIDMGTQYF,TGTGCCAGCAGTTACTCGAGACAGATCGATATGGGGACCCAGTACTTC
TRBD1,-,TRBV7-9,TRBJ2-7,CASSAGTGSDEQYF,TGTGCCAGCAGCGCCGGGACAGGGAGTGACGAGCAGTACTTC
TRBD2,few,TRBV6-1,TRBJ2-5,CASSELAGGRQETQYF,TGTGCCAGCAGTGAACTAGCGGGGGGGAGACAAGAGACCCAGTACTTC
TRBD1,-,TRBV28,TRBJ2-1,CASRTGSYNEQFF,TGTGCCAGCAGGACAGGGTCCTACAATGAGCAGTTCTTC
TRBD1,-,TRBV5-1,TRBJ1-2,CASSIRTGVHGYTF,TGCGCCAGCAGCATCCGGACAGGGGTACATGGCTACACCTTC
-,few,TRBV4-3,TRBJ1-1,CASSQSSTDEAFF,TGCGCCAGCAGCCAATCCTCGACAGACGAAGCTTTCTTT
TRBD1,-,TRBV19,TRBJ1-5,CASSTQGGQPQHF,TGTGCCAGTAGTACACAGGGGGGTCAGCCCCAGCATTTT
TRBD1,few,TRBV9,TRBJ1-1,CASSVGIKGTGGRSTEAFF,TGTGCCAGCAGCGTAGGTATCAAGGGGACAGGGGGCAGGAGCACTGAAGCTTTCTTT
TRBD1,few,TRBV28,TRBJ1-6,CASSLWTGANSPLHF,TGTGCCAGCAGTTTATGGACAGGGGCTAATTCACCCCTCCACTTT
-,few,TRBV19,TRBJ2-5,CASSSPGYQETQYF,TGTGCCAGTAGTTCCCCCGGGTACCAAGAGACCCAGTACTTC
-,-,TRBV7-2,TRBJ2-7,CASSLAFGGSYEQYF,TGTGCCAGCAGCTTAGCCTTCGGGGGTTCCTACGAGCAGTACTTC
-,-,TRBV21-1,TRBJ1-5,CASRRTVDLHQPQHF,TGTGCCAGCAGGAGGACAGTAGACCTCCATCAGCCCCAGCATTTT
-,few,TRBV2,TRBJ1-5,CASNWDNGGNQPQHF,TGTGCCAGCAACTGGGACAATGGGGGCAATCAGCCCCAGCATTTT
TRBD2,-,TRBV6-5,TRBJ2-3,CASSYGRGAPDTQYF,TGTGCCAGCAGTTACGGGCGGGGGGCCCCAGATACGCAGTATTTT
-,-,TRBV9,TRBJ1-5,CASSPGGSQPQHF,TGTGCCAGCAGCCCCGGGGGGTCTCAGCCCCAGCATTTT
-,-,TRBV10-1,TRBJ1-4,CANPGRGGEKLFF,TGCGCCAACCCGGGGAGGGGAGGCGAAAAACTGTTTTTT
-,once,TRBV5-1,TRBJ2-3,CASSPEGERTDTQYF,TGCGCCAGCAGCCCAGAGGGGGAAAGGACAGATACGCAGTATTTT
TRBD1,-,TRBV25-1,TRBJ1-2,CASSAEPQGNYGYTF,TGTGCCAGCAGTGCCGAACCACAGGGGAACTATGGCTACACCTTC
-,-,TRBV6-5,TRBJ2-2,CASSLETANTGEPFF,TGTGCCAGCAGTTTAGAGACGGCGAACACCGGGGAGCCGTTTTTT
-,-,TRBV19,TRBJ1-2,CASSIFGGGARNYGYTF,TGTGCCAGTAGTATATTCGGTGGGGGGGCGCGGAACTATGGCTACACCTTC
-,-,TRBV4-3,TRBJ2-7,CASSDSTQGLGNEQYF,TGCGCCAGCAGCGACTCGACGCAGGGTCTCGGCAACGAGCAGTACTTC
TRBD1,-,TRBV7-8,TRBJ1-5,CASSSGQASGQPQHF,TGTGCCAGCAGCTCCGGACAGGCCTCTGGTCAGCCCCAGCATTTT
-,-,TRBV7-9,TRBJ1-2,CASSLTGQGSFFLEGYTF,TGTGCCAGCAGCTTAACTGGCCAGGGATCTTTCTTTCTAGAGGGCTACACCTTC
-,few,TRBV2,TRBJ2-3,CASSGQTDTQYF,TGTGCCAGCAGTGGACAGACAGATACGCAGTATTTT
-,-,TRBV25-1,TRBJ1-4,CASSKDSVSEKLFF,TGTGCCAGCAGTAAAGACAGCGTCAGTGAAAAACTGTTTTTT
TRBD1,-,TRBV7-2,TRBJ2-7,CASRNPGQIGEQYF,TGTGCCAGCAGAAATCCGGGACAGATAGGCGAGCAGTACTTC
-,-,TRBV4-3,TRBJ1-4,CASSQGSGTEKLFF,TGCGCCAGCAGCCAAGGGTCGGGTACTGAAAAACTGTTTTTT
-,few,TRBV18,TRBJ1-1,CASSPGGVNTEAFF,TGTGCCAGCTCACCAGGGGGCGTGAACACTGAAGCTTTCTTT
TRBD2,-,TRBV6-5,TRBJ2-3,CASTRSTSGANTQYF,TGTGCCAGCACCCGATCGACTAGCGGGGCCAATACGCAGTATTTT
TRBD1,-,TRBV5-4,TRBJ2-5,CASSSWGRTGQETQYF,TGTGCCAGCAGCTCATGGGGAAGGACAGGGCAGGAGACCCAGTACTTC
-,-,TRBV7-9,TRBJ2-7,CASSLQGPPYEQYF,TGTGCCAGCAGCTTGCAGGGTCCACCCTACGAGCAGTACTTC
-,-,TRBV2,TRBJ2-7,CASSDQGDLNEQYF,TGTGCCAGCAGTGATCAAGGGGATCTAAACGAGCAGTACTTC
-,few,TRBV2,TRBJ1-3,CASSTGTGGGNTIYF,TGTGCCAGCAGTACCGGGACCGGGGGAGGAAACACCATATATTTT
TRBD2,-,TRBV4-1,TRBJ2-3,CASSRILAGTDTQYF,TGCGCCAGCAGCCGAATACTAGCGGGCACAGATACGCAGTATTTT
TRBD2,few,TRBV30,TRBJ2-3,CAWRYYTSGGAADTQYF,TGTGCCTGGAGATACTACACTAGCGGGGGGGCTGCAGATACGCAGTATTTT
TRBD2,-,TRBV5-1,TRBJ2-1,CASSLGSGGGLWSYNEQFF,TGCGCCAGCAGCTTGGGGAGCGGGGGGGGTTTATGGTCCTACAATGAGCAGTTCTTC
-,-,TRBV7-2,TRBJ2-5,CASSLGGLQETQYF,TGTGCCAGCAGCTTAGGCGGTCTCCAAGAGACCCAGTACTTC
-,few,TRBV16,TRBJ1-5,CASSQSIGAANQPQHF,TGTGCCAGCAGCCAATCGATTGGGGCGGCCAATCAGCCCCAGCATTTT
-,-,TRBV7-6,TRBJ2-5,CASSLGPGTQYF,TGTGCCAGCAGCTTAGGTCCGGGGACCCAGTACTTC
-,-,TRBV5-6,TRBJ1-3,CASTFLGYDSGNTIYF,TGTGCCAGCACCTTCCTCGGGTATGACTCTGGAAACACCATATATTTT